Listed below are T cell receptor beta chains from one sample, sequenced in a study of T cell responses to AZD1222 COVID-19 vaccine. Here immunoSEQ multiplex PCR was the method, and the copy in TCRdb shows in-frame clones only, minus some. Of about 170,000 clones listed, roughly nine tenths are singletons. Sequenced here: peripheral blood, sampled on day 0 of AZD1222 vaccination. These receptors came from an adult in good health. CDR3s include the opening cysteine and the closing phenylalanine or tryptophan. The D gene is left open where the match is weak. Clone size is shown for a subset of rows, as once, few, many or a class of expanded clone.

TRBJ1-1	-	-	TRBV19	CASSIPDTMVRTEAFF	TGTGCCAGTAGTATCCCCGACACTATGGTCCGGACTGAAGCTTTCTTT
TRBJ1-3	-	-	TRBV5-1	CASSLARASGNTIYF	TGCGCCAGCAGCTTGGCCAGGGCCTCTGGAAACACCATATATTTT
TRBJ2-7	-	-	TRBV6-2/TRBV6-3	CASSYWGHEQYF	TGTGCCAGCAGTTACTGGGGCCACGAGCAGTACTTC
TRBJ2-5	-	TRBD1	TRBV11-3	CASSRGTGETQYF	TGTGCCAGCAGCCGCGGGACAGGAGAGACCCAGTACTTC
TRBJ2-7	-	TRBD2	TRBV9	CASSPRRLAGDHEQYF	TGTGCCAGCAGTCCCCGCCGTTTAGCGGGGGACCACGAGCAGTACTTC
TRBJ1-1	-	-	TRBV30	CAWSVRHLNTEAFF	TGTGCCTGGAGTGTACGACACCTAAACACTGAAGCTTTCTTT
TRBJ2-2	-	-	TRBV9	CASSAAGRTGELFF	TGTGCCAGCAGCGCCGCAGGGCGTACCGGGGAGCTGTTTTTT
TRBJ1-6	-	TRBD1	TRBV19	CASSVTGSSYNSPLHF	TGTGCCAGTAGTGTGACAGGGAGCTCCTATAATTCACCCCTCCACTTT
TRBJ2-2	-	TRBD1	TRBV7-2	CASSLVRRGRTGELFF	TGTGCCAGCAGCTTAGTGCGCAGGGGGCGCACCGGGGAGCTGTTTTTT
TRBJ2-5	-	-	TRBV7-9	CASSAGSSETQYF	TGTGCCAGCAGCGCCGGCAGCTCAGAGACCCAGTACTTC
TRBJ2-7	-	-	TRBV11-3	CASSETASSYEQYF	TGTGCCAGCAGCGAAACAGCGAGCTCCTACGAGCAGTACTTC
TRBJ2-6	few	-	TRBV4-1	CASSLGYGANVLTF	TGCGCCAGCAGCCTAGGGTATGGGGCCAACGTCCTGACTTTC
TRBJ2-3	-	TRBD2	TRBV20-1	CSASTGLAGRTQDTQYF	TGCAGTGCTAGTACTGGACTAGCGGGGAGGACACAAGATACGCAGTATTTT
TRBJ2-2	-	TRBD1	TRBV10-3	CAIRGQMNTGELFF	TGTGCCATCAGGGGACAGATGAACACCGGGGAGCTGTTTTTT
TRBJ2-4	-	-	TRBV6-5	CASSYLWGGGKNIQYF	TGTGCCAGCAGTTACTTGTGGGGAGGAGGCAAAAACATTCAGTACTTC
TRBJ1-2	-	-	TRBV6-5	CASSYRGDGNYGYTF	TGTGCCAGCAGTTATAGGGGGGACGGGAACTATGGCTACACCTTC
TRBJ1-2	-	-	TRBV11-2	CASRLSGENYGYTF	TGTGCCAGCAGACTGTCAGGGGAGAACTATGGCTACACCTTC
TRBJ2-7	-	-	TRBV4-3	CASSLNLKYEQYF	TGCGCCAGCAGCCTGAATTTAAAATACGAGCAGTACTTC
TRBJ2-7	-	-	TRBV7-2	CASSLGGDDEQYF	TGTGCCAGCAGCTTAGGGGGGGACGACGAGCAGTACTTC
TRBJ2-3	-	TRBD2	TRBV5-1	CASSLVGLAGETGTQYF	TGCGCCAGCAGCTTGGTCGGACTAGCGGGGGAGACGGGTACGCAGTATTTT
TRBJ1-5	-	-	TRBV19	CASSIGEGFNQPQHF	TGTGCCAGTAGTATAGGTGAGGGCTTCAATCAGCCCCAGCATTTT
TRBJ1-1	-	-	TRBV21-1	CASSRGTEAFF	TGTGCCAGCAGCCGCGGGACTGAAGCTTTCTTT
TRBJ1-4	-	-	TRBV19	CASTGTRNEKLFF	TGTGCAAGTACAGGGACACGGAATGAAAAACTGTTTTTT
TRBJ1-6	-	-	TRBV12-5	CASGLPGFGSPLHF	TGTGCTAGTGGTTTGCCCGGTTTTGGGTCACCCCTCCACTTT
TRBJ2-1	-	TRBD1	TRBV7-9	CASSRGQGSYNEQFF	TGTGCCAGCAGTCGGGGACAGGGCTCGTACAATGAGCAGTTCTTC
TRBJ2-5	-	TRBD2	TRBV5-1	CASSRTSGGAWETQYF	TGCGCCAGCAGCAGAACCAGCGGGGGGGCCTGGGAGACCCAGTACTTC
TRBJ2-3	-	-	TRBV10-3	CAITPQGRADTQYF	TGTGCCATCACCCCGCAGGGGAGGGCAGATACGCAGTATTTT
TRBJ1-5	few	-	TRBV28	CASSPPQGPNQPQHF	TGTGCCAGCAGTCCGCCCCAGGGACCTAATCAGCCCCAGCATTTT
TRBJ1-6	-	TRBD1	TRBV27	CASSPGQGNSPLHF	TGTGCCAGCAGTCCCGGACAGGGGAATTCACCCCTCCACTTT
TRBJ1-1	-	TRBD1	TRBV9	CASSVTGVTSSMNTEAFF	TGTGCCAGCAGCGTGACAGGGGTAACGAGCTCCATGAACACTGAAGCTTTCTTT
TRBJ1-3	-	-	TRBV4-2	CASSQPRTPGNTIYF	TGTGCCAGCAGCCAACCACGGACCCCTGGAAACACCATATATTTT
TRBJ1-1	-	-	TRBV29-1	CSVTGTLNTEAFF	TGCAGCGTAACCGGGACATTGAACACTGAAGCTTTCTTT
TRBJ2-5	-	TRBD2	TRBV5-8	CASSPGVAGTQETQYF	TGTGCCAGCAGCCCCGGAGTAGCGGGAACTCAAGAGACCCAGTACTTC
TRBJ1-6	few	-	TRBV3-1/TRBV3-2	CASSKNRDYNSPLHF	TGTGCCAGCAGCAAAAACAGGGATTATAATTCACCCCTCCACTTT
TRBJ2-5	few	TRBD1	TRBV5-5	CASSSPGTGNRETQYF	TGTGCCAGCAGCTCACCCGGGACAGGAAACCGGGAGACCCAGTACTTC
TRBJ1-3	-	-	TRBV3-1/TRBV3-2	CASSQDPNSGNTIYF	TGTGCCAGCAGCCAAGATCCTAACTCTGGAAACACCATATATTTT
TRBJ2-1	-	TRBD2	TRBV5-4	CASSLYSGAASYNEQFF	TGTGCCAGCAGCTTGTATAGCGGGGCCGCCTCCTACAATGAGCAGTTCTTC
TRBJ2-7	-	-	TRBV30	CAWSIGGKSSYEQYF	TGTGCCTGGAGTATCGGGGGAAAGAGCTCCTACGAGCAGTACTTC
TRBJ1-2	-	TRBD1	TRBV9	CASSVGGTGGRNGYTF	TGTGCCAGCAGCGTAGGAGGGACAGGGGGCCGGAACGGCTACACCTTC
TRBJ1-6	few	-	TRBV19	CASSIGSGIYNSPLHF	TGTGCCAGTAGTATAGGTTCCGGGATCTATAATTCACCCCTCCACTTT